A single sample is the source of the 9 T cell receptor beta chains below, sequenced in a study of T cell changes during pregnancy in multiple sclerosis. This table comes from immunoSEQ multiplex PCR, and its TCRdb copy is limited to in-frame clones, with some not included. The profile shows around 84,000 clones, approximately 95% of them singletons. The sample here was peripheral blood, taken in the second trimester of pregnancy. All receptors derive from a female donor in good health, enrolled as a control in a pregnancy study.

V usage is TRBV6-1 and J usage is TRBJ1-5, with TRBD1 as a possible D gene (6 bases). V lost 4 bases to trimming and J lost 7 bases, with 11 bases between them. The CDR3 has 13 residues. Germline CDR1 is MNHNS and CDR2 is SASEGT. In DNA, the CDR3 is TGTGCCAGCAGTGGTGGGGGGGCCCAGCCCCAGCATTTT. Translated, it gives CASSGGGAQPQHF.

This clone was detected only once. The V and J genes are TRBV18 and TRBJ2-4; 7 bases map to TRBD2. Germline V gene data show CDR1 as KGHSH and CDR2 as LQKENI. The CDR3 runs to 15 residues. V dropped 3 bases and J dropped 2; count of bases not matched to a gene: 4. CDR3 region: CASSPQAGSKNIQYF. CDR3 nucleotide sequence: TGTGCCAGCTCACCCCAAGCGGGGTCCAAAAACATTCAGTACTTC.

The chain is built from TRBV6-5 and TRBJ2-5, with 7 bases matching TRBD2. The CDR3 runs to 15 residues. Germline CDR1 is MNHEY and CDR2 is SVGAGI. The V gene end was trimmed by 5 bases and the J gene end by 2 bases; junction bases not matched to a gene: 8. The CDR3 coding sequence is TGTGCCAGCAGTCCCTCCCGGGGGGTACAAGAGACCCAGTACTTC. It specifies CASSPSRGVQETQYF.

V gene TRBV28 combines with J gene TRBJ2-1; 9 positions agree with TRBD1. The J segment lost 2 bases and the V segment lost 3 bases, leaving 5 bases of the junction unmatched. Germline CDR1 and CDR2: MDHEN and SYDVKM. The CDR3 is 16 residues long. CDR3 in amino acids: CASSLSGTGPYNEQFF. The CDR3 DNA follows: TGTGCCAGCAGTTTGTCCGGGACAGGGCCCTACAATGAGCAGTTCTTC.

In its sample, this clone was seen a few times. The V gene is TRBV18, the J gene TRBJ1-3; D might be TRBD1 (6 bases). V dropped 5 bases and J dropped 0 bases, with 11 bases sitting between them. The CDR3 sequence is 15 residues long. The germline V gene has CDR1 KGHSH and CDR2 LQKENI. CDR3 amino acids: CASSSTTGSGNTIYF. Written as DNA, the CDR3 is TGTGCCAGCTCATCCACGACAGGCTCTGGAAACACCATATATTTT.

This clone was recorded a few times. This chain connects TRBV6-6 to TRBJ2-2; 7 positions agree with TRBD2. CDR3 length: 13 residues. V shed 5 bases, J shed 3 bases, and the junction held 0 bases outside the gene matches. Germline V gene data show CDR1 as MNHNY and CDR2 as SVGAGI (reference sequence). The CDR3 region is CASSAGDTGELFF. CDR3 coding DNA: TGTGCCAGCAGTGCGGGGGACACCGGGGAGCTGTTTTTT.

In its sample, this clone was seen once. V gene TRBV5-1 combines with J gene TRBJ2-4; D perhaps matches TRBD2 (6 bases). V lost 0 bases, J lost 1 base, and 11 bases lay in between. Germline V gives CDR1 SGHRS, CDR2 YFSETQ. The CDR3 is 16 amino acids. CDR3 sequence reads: CASSLDGGSAKNIQYF. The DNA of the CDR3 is TGCGCCAGCAGCTTGGACGGGGGTTCGGCCAAAAACATTCAGTACTTC. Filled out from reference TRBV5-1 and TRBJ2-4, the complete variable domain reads KAGVTQTPRYLIKTRGQQVTLSCSPISGHRSVSWYQQTPGQGLQFLFEYFSETQRNKGNFPGRFSGRQFSNSRSEMNVSTLELGDSALYLCASSLDGGSAKNIQYFGAGTRLSVL.

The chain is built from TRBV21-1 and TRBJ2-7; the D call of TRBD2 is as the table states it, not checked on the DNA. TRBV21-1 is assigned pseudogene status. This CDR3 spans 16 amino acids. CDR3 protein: CASSRSGDSTMQEQYF. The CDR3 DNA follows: TGTGCCAGCAGCCGCTCGGGAGACAGTACGATGCAGGAGCAGTACTTC.

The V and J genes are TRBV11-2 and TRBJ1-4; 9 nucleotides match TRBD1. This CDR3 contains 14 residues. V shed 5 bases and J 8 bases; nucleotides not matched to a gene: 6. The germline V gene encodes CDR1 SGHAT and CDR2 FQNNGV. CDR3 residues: CASSPWTGDEKLFF. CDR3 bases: TGTGCCAGCAGCCCCTGGACAGGGGACGAAAAACTGTTTTTT.